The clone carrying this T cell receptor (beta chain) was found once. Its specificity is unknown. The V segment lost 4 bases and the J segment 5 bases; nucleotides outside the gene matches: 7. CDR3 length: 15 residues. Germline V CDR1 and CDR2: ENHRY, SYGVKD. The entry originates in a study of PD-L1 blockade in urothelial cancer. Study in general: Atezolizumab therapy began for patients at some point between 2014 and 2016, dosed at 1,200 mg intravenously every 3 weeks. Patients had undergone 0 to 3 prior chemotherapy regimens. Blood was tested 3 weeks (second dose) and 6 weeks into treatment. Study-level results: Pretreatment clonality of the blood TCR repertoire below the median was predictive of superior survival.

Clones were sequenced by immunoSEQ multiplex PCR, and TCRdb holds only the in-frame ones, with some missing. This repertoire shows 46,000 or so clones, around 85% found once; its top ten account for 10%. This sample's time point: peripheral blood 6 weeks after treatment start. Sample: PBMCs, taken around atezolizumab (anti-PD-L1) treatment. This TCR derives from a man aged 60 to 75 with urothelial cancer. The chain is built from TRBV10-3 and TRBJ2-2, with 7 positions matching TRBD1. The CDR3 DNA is TGTGCCATCAGTGGAGGGACAGCGGCAACCGGGGAGCTGTTTTTT. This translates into CAISGGTAATGELFF.